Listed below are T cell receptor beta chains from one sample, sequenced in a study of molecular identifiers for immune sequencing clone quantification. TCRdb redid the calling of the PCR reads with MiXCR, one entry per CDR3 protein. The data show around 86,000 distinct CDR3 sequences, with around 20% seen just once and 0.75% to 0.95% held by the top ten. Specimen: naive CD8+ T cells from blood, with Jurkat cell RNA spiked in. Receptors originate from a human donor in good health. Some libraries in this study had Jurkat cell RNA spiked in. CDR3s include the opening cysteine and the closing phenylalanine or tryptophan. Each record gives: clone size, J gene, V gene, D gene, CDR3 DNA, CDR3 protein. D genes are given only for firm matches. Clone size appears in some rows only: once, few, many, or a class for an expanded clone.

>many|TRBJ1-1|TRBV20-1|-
TGCAGTGCTAGAGATCCCTTGGACCCGAACACTGAAGCTTTCTTT
CSARDPLDPNTEAFF
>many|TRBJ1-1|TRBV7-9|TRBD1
TGTGCCAGCAGCTCGGGACCCTGGACAGGTGAAGCTTTCTTT
CASSSGPWTGEAFF
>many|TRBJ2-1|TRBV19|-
TGTGCCAGTAGTATCGCCGGGACCTACAATGAGCAGTTCTTC
CASSIAGTYNEQFF
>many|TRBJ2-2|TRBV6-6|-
TGTGCCAGCAGTTATATTAAAGGGGCCACCGGGGAGCTGTTTTTT
CASSYIKGATGELFF
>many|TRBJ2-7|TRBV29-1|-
TGCAGCGTCATAGACACGGAGGTCTACGAGCAGTACTTC
CSVIDTEVYEQYF
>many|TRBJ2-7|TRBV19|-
TGTGCCAGTAGTAGCGCCGTGGGACAACCCTACGAGCAGTACTTC
CASSSAVGQPYEQYF
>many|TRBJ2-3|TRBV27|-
TGTGCCAGCAGTTTAATGGTCACAGATACGCAGTATTTT
CASSLMVTDTQYF
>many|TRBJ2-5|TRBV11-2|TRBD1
TGTGCCAGCAGCCGGGCAGGGGGCCCGCAAGAGACCCAGTACTTC
CASSRAGGPQETQYF
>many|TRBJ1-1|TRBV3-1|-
TGTGCCAGCAGCCAAGTCAGGGACGAAGCTTTCTTT
CASSQVRDEAFF
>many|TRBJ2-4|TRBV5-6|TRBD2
TGTGCCAGCAGCTCTGAGCGGGAGCTTGTCAAAAACATTCAGTACTTC
CASSSERELVKNIQYF
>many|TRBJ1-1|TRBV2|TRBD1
TGTGCCAGCAGCAGGGGGTTGAACACTGAAGCTTTCTTT
CASSRGLNTEAFF
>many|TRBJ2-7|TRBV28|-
TGTGCCAGCAGGGCCGGACCGGGGAAAGCCTACGAGCAGTACTTC
CASRAGPGKAYEQYF
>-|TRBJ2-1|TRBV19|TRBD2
TGTGCCAGTAGTATCTTTGCGGGGGGGCAGGACAATGAGCAGTTCTTC
CASSIFAGGQDNEQFF
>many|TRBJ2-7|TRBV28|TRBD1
TGTGCCAGCAGCATTGGGACAGCCTCCTACGAGCAGTACTTC
CASSIGTASYEQYF
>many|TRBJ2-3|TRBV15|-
TGTGCCACCAGCAGAGATAAGGAACAGGCCCCAGATACGCAGTATTTT
CATSRDKEQAPDTQYF
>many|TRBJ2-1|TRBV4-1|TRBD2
TGCGCCAGCAGCCAAGATGACGGGGGGTACAATGAGCAGTTCTTC
CASSQDDGGYNEQFF
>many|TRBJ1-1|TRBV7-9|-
TGTGCCAGCAGCGCAAATATGAGGACTGAAGCTTTCTTT
CASSANMRTEAFF
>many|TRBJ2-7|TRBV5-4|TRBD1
TGTGCCAGCAGCCACCAGGGGGCATCCTACGAGCAGTACTTC
CASSHQGASYEQYF
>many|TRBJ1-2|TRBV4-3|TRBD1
TGCGCCAGCAGCCAAGATCGGACAGGGAGGACTAACTATGGCTACACCTTC
CASSQDRTGRTNYGYTF
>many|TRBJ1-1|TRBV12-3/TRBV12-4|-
TGTGCCAGCAGGGAAGGACAACCCACTGAAGCTTTCTTT
CASREGQPTEAFF
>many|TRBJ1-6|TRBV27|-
TGTGCCTCCCGCCCCGGCAGGGGTAATTCACCCCTCCACTTT
CASRPGRGNSPLHF
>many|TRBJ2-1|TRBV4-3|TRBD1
TGCGCCAGCAGTCGGGACAGGGCCTACAATGAGCAGTTCTTC
CASSRDRAYNEQFF
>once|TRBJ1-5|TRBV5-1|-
TGCGCCAGCAGCTTGGGACGACAGTTGTGTCAGCCCCAGCATTTT
CASSLGRQLCQPQHF
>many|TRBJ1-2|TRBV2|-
TGTGCCAGCAGCCGGGACACAACTAACTATGGCTACACCTTC
CASSRDTTNYGYTF
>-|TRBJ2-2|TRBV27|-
TGTGCCAGCAGTGGGACGACTAGATCCAGCACCGGGGAGCTGTTTTTT
CASSGTTRSSTGELFF
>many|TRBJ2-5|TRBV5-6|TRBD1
TGTGCCAGCAGCCCATCGACAGGGAACGTCGAGACCCAGTACTTC
CASSPSTGNVETQYF
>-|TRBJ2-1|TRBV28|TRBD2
TGTGCCAGCGCCGGGACTAGCGGGATACCCTACAATGAGCAGTTCTTC
CASAGTSGIPYNEQFF
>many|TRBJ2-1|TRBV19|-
TGTGCCAGTAGTATAGATTCAGGTAACTCCTACAATGAGCAGTTCTTC
CASSIDSGNSYNEQFF
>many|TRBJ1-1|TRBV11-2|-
TGTGCCAGCAGCCACATCCAGCATGAAGCTTTCTTT
CASSHIQHEAFF
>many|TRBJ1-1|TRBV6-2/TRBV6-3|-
TGTGCCAGCAGCCCACCTGCGAGAGCTTTCTTT
CASSPPARAFF
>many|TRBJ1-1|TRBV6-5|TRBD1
TGTGCCAGCAGTTACAGGGGGCACCTGTCCACTGAAGCTTTCTTT
CASSYRGHLSTEAFF